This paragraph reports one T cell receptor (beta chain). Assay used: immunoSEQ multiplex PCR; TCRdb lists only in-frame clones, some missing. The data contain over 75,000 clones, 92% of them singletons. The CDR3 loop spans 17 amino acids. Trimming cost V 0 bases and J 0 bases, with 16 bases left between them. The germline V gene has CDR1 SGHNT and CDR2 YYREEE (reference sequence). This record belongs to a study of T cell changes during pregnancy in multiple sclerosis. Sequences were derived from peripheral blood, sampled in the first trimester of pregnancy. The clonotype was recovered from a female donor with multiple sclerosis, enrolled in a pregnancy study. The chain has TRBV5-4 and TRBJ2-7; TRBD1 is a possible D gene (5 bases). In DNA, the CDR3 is TGTGCCAGCAGCTTGGTTGACAGCTCACTGCTCTCCTACGAGCAGTACTTC. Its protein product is CASSLVDSSLLSYEQYF.